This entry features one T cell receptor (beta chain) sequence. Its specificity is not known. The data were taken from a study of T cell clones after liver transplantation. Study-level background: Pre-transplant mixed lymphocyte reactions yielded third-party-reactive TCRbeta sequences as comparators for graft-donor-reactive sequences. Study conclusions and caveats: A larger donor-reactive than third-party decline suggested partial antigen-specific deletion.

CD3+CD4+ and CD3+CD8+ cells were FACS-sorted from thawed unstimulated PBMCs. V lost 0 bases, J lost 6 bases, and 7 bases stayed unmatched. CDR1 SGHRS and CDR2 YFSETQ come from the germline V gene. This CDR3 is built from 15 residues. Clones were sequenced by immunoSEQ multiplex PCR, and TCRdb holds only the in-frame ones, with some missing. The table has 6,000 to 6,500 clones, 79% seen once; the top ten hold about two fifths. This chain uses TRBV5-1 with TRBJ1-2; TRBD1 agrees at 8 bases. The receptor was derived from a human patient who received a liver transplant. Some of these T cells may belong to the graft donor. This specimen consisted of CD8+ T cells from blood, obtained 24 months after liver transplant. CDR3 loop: CASSLAVDRADGYTF. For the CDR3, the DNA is TGCGCCAGCAGCTTGGCCGTGGACAGGGCTGATGGCTACACCTTC. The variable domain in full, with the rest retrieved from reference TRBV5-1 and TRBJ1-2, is KAGVTQTPRYLIKTRGQQVTLSCSPISGHRSVSWYQQTPGQGLQFLFEYFSETQRNKGNFPGRFSGRQFSNSRSEMNVSTLELGDSALYLCASSLAVDRADGYTFGSGTRLTVV.